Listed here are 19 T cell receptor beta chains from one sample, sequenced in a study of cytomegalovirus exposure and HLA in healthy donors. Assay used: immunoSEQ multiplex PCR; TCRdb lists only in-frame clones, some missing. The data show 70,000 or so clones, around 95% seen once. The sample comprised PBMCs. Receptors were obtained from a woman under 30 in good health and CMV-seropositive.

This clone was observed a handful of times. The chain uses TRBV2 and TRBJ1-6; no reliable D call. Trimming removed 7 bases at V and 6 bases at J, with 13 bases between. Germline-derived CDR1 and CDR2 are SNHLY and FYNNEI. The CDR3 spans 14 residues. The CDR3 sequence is CASKLRRVNSPLHF. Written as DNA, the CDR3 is TGTGCCAGCAAGCTACGACGGGTTAATTCACCCCTCCACTTT.

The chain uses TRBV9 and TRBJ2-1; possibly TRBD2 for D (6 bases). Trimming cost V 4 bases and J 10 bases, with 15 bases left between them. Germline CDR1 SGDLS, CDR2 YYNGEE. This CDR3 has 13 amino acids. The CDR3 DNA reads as TGTGCCAGCAGCCCCCTAGGAGGAGGGGAGCAGTTCTTC. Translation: CASSPLGGGEQFF.

CDR3 sequence: CASSQEKRGGVGYEQYF. In DNA, the CDR3 is TGTGCCAGCAGCCAAGAGAAGCGGGGGGGCGTAGGGTACGAGCAGTACTTC. V and J are TRBV4-2 and TRBJ2-7; TRBD2 matches 10 bases. The CDR3 contains 17 residues. The trim removed 0 bases at V and 4 bases at J, leaving 9 bases unmatched. In germline, CDR1 is LGHNA, CDR2 YNFKEQ.

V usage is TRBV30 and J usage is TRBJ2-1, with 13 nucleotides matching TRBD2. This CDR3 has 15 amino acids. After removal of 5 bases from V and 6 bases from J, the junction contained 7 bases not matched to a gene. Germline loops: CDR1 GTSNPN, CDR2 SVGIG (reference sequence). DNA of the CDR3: TGTGCCTGGCAACCGGGACTAGCGGGATTCAATGAGCAGTTCTTC. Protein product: CAWQPGLAGFNEQFF.

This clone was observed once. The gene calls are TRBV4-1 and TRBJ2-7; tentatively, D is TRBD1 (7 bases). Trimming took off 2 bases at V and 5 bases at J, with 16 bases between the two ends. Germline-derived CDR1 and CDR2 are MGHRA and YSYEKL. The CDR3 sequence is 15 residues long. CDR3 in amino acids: CASSQLAQGGNEQYF. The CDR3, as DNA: TGCGCCAGCAGCCAACTGGCTCAGGGGGGAAACGAGCAGTACTTC.

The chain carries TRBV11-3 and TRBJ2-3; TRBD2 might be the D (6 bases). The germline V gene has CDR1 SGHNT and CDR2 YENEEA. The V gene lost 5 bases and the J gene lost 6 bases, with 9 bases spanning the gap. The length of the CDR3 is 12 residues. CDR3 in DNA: TGTGCCAGCAGCACCGGAGGGGATACGCAGTATTTT. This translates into CASSTGGDTQYF. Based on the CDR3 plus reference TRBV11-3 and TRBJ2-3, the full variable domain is EAGVVQSPRYKIIEKKQPVAFWCNPISGHNTLYWYLQNLGQGPELLIRYENEEAVDDSQLPKDRFSAERLKGVDSTLKIQPAELGDSAVYLCASSTGGDTQYFGPGTRLTVL.

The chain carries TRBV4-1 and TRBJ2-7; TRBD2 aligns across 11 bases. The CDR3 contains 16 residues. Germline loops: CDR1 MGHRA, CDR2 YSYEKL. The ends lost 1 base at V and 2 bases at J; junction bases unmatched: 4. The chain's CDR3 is CASSQATSGVPYEQYF. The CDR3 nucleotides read TGCGCCAGCAGCCAAGCGACTAGCGGGGTTCCCTACGAGCAGTACTTC.

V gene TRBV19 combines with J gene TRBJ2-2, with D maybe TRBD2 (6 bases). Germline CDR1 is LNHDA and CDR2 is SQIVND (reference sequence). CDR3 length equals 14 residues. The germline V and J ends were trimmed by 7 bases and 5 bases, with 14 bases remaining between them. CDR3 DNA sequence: TGTGCCAGTATATCGCAGGGAGGTACCGGGGAGCTGTTTTTT. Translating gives CASISQGGTGELFF.

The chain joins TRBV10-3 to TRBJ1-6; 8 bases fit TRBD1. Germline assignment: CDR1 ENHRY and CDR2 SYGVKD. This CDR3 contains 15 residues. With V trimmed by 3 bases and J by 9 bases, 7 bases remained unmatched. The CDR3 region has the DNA TGTGCCATCAGTGACGTGCAGGGGGCAGTTTCACCCCTCCACTTT. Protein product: CAISDVQGAVSPLHF.

The CDR3, as DNA: TGTGCCTGGAGTGTAGGGGGGACCCAGTACTTC. This sequence encodes CAWSVGGTQYF. This chain joins TRBV30 and TRBJ2-5; D possibly corresponds to TRBD1 (6 bases). The CDR3 has 11 residues. The V and J ends lost 0 bases and 7 bases respectively, with 6 bases between them. Germline assignment: CDR1 GTSNPN and CDR2 SVGIG (reference sequence).

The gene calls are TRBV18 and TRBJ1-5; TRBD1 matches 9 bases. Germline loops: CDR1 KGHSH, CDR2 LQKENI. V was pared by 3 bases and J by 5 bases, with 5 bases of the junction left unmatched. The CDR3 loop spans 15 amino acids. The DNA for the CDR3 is TGTGCCAGCTCACCGAACAGGGGGCGCGATCAGCCCCAGCATTTT. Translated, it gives CASSPNRGRDQPQHF.

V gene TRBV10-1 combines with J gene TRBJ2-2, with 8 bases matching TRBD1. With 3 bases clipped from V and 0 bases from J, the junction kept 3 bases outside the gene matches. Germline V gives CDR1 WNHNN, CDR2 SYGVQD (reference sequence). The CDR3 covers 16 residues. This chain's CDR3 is CASSDAGGSNTGELFF. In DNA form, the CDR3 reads TGCGCCAGCAGTGATGCAGGGGGCTCGAACACCGGGGAGCTGTTTTTT.

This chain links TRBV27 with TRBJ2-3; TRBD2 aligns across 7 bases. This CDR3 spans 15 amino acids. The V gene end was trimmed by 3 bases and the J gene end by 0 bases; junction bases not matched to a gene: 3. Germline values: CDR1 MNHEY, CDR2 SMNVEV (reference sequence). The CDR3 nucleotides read TGTGCCAGCAGTTTCCTCGGGGGGAGCACAGATACGCAGTATTTT. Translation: CASSFLGGSTDTQYF.

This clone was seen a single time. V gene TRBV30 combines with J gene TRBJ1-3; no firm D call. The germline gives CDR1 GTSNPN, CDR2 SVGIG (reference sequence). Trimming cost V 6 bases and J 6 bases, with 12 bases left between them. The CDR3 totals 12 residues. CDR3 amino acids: CACPSAANTIYF. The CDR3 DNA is TGTGCCTGCCCCTCGGCGGCAAACACCATATATTTT. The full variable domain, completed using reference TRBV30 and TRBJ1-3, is SQTIHQWPATLVQPVGSPLSLECTVEGTSNPNLYWYRQAAGRGLQLLFYSVGIGQISSEVPQNLSASRPQDRQFILSSKKLLLSDSGFYLCACPSAANTIYFGEGSWLTVV.

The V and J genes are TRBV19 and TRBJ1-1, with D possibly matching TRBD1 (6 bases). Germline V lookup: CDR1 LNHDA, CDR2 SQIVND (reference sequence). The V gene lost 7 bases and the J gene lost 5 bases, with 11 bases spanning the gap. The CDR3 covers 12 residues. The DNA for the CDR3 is TGTGCCAGTATAGGGGGAGGGACTGAAGCTTTCTTT. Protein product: CASIGGGTEAFF.

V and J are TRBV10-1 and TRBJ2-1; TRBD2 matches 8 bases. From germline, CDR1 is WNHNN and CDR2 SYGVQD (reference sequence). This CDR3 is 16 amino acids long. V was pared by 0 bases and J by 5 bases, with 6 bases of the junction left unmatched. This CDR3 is CASSESGGGPNNEQFF. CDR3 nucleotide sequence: TGCGCCAGCAGTGAGTCGGGCGGGGGGCCAAACAATGAGCAGTTCTTC.

The CDR3 sequence: CASSRNLGQGGELFF. Written as DNA, the CDR3 is TGTGCCAGCAGCCGAAATTTGGGGCAGGGCGGGGAGCTGTTTTTT. V usage is TRBV11-2 and J usage is TRBJ2-2; D might be TRBD1 (5 bases). The CDR3 has 15 amino acids. Germline V gene lookup returns CDR1 SGHAT and CDR2 FQNNGV. Trimming removed 5 bases at V and 7 bases at J, with 17 bases between.

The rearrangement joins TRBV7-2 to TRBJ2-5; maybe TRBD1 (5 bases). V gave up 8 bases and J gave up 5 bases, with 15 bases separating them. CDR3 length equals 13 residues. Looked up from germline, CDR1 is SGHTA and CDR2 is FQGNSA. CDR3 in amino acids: CASARARAETQYF. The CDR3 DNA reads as TGTGCCAGCGCCAGGGCCAGGGCGGAGACCCAGTACTTC.

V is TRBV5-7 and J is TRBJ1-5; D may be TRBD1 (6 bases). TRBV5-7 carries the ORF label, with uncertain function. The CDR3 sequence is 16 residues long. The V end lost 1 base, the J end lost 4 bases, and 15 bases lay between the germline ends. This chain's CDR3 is CASSLLSATGNQPQHF. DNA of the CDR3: TGTGCCAGCAGCTTGTTATCGGCCACAGGGAATCAGCCCCAGCATTTT.